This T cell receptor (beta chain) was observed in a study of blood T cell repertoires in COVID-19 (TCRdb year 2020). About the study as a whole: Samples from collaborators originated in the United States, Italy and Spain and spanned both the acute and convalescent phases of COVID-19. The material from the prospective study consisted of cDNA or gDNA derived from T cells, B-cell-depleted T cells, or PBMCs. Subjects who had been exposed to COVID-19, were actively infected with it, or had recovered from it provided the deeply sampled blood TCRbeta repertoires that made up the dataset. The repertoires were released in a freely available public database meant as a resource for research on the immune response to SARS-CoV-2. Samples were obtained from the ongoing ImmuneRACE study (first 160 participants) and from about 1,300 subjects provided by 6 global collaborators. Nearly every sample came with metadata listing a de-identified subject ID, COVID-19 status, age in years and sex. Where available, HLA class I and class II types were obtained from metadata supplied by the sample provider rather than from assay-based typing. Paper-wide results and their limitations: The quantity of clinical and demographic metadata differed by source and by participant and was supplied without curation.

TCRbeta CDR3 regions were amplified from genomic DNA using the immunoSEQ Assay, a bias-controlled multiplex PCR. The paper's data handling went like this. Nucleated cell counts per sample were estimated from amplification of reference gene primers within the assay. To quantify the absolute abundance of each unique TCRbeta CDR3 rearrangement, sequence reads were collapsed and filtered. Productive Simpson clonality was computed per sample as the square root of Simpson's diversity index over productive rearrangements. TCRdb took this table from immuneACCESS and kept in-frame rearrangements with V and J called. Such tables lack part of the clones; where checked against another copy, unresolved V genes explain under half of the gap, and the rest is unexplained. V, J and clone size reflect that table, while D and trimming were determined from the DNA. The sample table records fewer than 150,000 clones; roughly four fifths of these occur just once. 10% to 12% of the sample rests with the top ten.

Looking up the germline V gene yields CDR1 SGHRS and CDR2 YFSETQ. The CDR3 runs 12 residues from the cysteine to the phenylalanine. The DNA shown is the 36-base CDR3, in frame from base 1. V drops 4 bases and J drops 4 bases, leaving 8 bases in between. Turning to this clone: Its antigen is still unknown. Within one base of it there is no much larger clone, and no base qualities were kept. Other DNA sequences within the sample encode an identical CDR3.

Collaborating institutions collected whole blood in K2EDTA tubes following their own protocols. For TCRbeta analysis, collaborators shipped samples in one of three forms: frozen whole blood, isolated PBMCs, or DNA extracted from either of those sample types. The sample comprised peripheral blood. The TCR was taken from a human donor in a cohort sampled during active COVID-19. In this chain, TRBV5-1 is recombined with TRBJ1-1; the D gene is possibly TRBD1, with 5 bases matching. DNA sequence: TGCGCCAGCAGCCCCGGGGGCACTGAAGCTTTCTTT. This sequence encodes CASSPGGTEAFF. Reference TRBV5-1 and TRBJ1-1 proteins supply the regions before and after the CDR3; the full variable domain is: KAGVTQTPRYLIKTRGQQVTLSCSPISGHRSVSWYQQTPGQGLQFLFEYFSETQRNKGNFPGRFSGRQFSNSRSEMNVSTLELGDSALYLCASSPGGTEAFFGQGTRLTVV.